Presented here are 24 T cell receptor beta chains from one specimen sequenced in a study of beta chain features in type 1 diabetes. For these receptors, no antigen is known. TCRB transcripts that were expressed got sequenced, as all of the isolated RNA had been reverse transcribed. Assay used: immunoSEQ multiplex PCR; TCRdb lists only in-frame clones, some missing. Here the sample spans approximately 260,000 clones, around 22% being singletons. Notes on the study in general: Within each of all four CD4+ subsets, Type 1 diabetes patients had TCRB CDR3s that were moderately but significantly shorter.

The sequenced material came from naive CD4+ T cells from blood. The receptors derive from a woman aged 25 to 45 with type 1 diabetes.

The chain couples TRBV5-8 to TRBJ2-5, with D maybe TRBD2 (6 bases). CDR3 size: 14 residues. Germline assignment: CDR1 SGHTS and CDR2 YDEGEE. V was shortened by 0 bases and J by 5 bases, with 11 bases between the two germline ends. CDR3 amino acids: CASSLEPGEETQYF. The CDR3 DNA reads as TGTGCCAGCAGCTTGGAACCGGGAGAGGAGACCCAGTACTTC. The full variable domain, its missing parts supplied by reference TRBV5-8 and TRBJ2-5, is EAGVTQSPTHLIKTRGQQATLRCSPISGHTSVYWYQQALGLGLQFLLWYDEGEERNRGNFPPRFSGRQFPNYSSELNVNALELEDSALYLCASSLEPGEETQYFGPGTRLLVL.

This clone has only a few counts. The chain is built from TRBV9 and TRBJ2-1, with a weak D call TRBD1 (6 bases). There are 15 residues in the CDR3. V was pared by 3 bases and J by 0 bases, with 10 bases between. Germline V lookup: CDR1 SGDLS, CDR2 YYNGEE. The CDR3 loop is CASSADSNSYNEQFF. The CDR3 nucleotides are TGTGCCAGCAGCGCGGACAGCAACTCCTACAATGAGCAGTTCTTC.

This clone was seen only a few times. V is TRBV7-9 and J is TRBJ2-5; 10 bases match TRBD2. Trimming at V came to 4 bases and at J to 5 bases, leaving 10 bases not matched to a gene. Germline assignment: CDR1 SEHNR and CDR2 FQNEAQ (reference sequence). This CDR3 has 16 residues. CDR3 amino acids: CASSWGTSAPFETQYF. The CDR3 coding sequence is TGTGCCAGCAGCTGGGGGACTAGCGCCCCTTTCGAGACCCAGTACTTC.

This clone was seen a few times. The chain is built from TRBV30 and TRBJ2-7, with D possibly matching TRBD2 (6 bases). Germline V gene lookup returns CDR1 GTSNPN and CDR2 SVGIG (reference sequence). This CDR3 spans 13 amino acids. The germline V and J ends were trimmed by 0 bases and 7 bases, with 13 bases remaining between them. The CDR3 is CAWSVEMAGEQYF. CDR3 nucleotides: TGTGCCTGGAGTGTAGAGATGGCGGGGGAGCAGTACTTC.

This clone was counted between two and nine times. This chain uses TRBV5-1 with TRBJ1-1; TRBD1 is a possible D gene (6 bases). Germline V gene lookup returns CDR1 SGHRS and CDR2 YFSETQ. The CDR3 totals 14 residues. V was cut by 2 bases and J by 1 base, with 9 bases left in between. CDR3 in amino acids: CASSFTGSNTEAFF. The CDR3 DNA reads TGCGCCAGCAGCTTCACAGGGTCGAACACTGAAGCTTTCTTT.

The chain combines TRBV7-3 with TRBJ2-3; D gene unclear. CDR3 size: 12 residues. Germline CDR1 SGHTA, CDR2 FQGTGA. Trimming took 5 bases from V and 5 from J, leaving 8 bases between them. CDR3 in amino acids: CASSVLGDTQYF. The CDR3 nucleotides are TGTGCCAGCAGCGTTCTAGGAGATACGCAGTATTTT.

V and J are TRBV18 and TRBJ2-5; TRBD1 matches 9 bases. The CDR3 sequence is 13 residues long. V gave up 4 bases and J gave up 5 bases; unmatched junction bases: 2. Germline values: CDR1 KGHSH, CDR2 LQKENI. The CDR3 coding sequence is TGTGCCAGCTCACGGACAGGGGTGGAGACCCAGTACTTC. Encoded protein: CASSRTGVETQYF.

This clone was seen more than once but under ten times. The genes are TRBV30 and TRBJ2-7; possibly TRBD1 for D (5 bases). Between the trimmed V and J ends, which lost 1 base and 5 bases, there was a span of 6 bases. This CDR3 has 11 amino acids. The germline gives CDR1 GTSNPN, CDR2 SVGIG (reference sequence). The CDR3 region is CAWSAGNEQYF. Written as DNA, the CDR3 is TGTGCCTGGAGTGCAGGGAACGAGCAGTACTTC.

This clone was detected only a few times. CDR3 sequence (DNA): TGTGCCAGCAGCGTGGCTAGCGGGGGTTACGAGCAGTACTTC. Translated: CASSVASGGYEQYF. The chain recombines TRBV9 with TRBJ2-7; 10 bases are a match to TRBD2. This CDR3 spans 14 amino acids. The junction had 3 bases not matched to a gene; V was cut back by 2 bases and J by 4 bases. Germline CDR1 SGDLS, CDR2 YYNGEE.

The V and J genes are TRBV30 and TRBJ2-3; D gene ambiguous. V gave up 5 bases and J gave up 4 bases, with 10 bases separating them. The CDR3 is made up of 12 amino acids. The germline gives CDR1 GTSNPN, CDR2 SVGIG (reference sequence). The CDR3 region has the DNA TGTGCCTGGTCTGAGTCCTCAGATACGCAGTATTTT. The encoded protein is CAWSESSDTQYF.

This clone was counted a few times. This chain uses TRBV5-1 with TRBJ2-1, with 7 bases that match TRBD2. The CDR3 runs 13 residues. V dropped 4 bases and J dropped 6; count of bases not matched to a gene: 4. From germline, CDR1 is SGHRS and CDR2 YFSETQ. In DNA, the CDR3 is TGCGCCAGCAGCCCGGGAGGCGGCAATGAGCAGTTCTTC. This gives the protein CASSPGGGNEQFF.

This chain connects TRBV19 to TRBJ1-2, with D maybe TRBD1 (6 bases). Germline CDR1 and CDR2: LNHDA and SQIVND (reference sequence). The V gene lost 7 bases and the J gene lost 8 bases, with 17 bases spanning the gap. The CDR3 runs 13 residues. The CDR3 DNA sequence: TGTGCCAGTACCGAGACAGGCGAAGGGGGCTACACCTTC. It translates to CASTETGEGGYTF.

Concerning this clone: At one end, the junction sequence differs from germline, possibly due to a read error. The V call is TRBV7-7, the J call TRBJ1-5; 7 bases agree with TRBD1. The germline gives CDR1 SSHAT, CDR2 FNYEAQ (reference sequence). The CDR3 is 13 residues long. The CDR3 region has the DNA TGTGCTAGCAGCTTAGACAGGGACCAGCCCCAGCATTTT. This gives the protein CASSLDRDQPQHF.

This clone has more than one count but fewer than ten. The V call is TRBV29-1, the J call TRBJ1-4; D gene unclear. Looked up from germline, CDR1 is SQVTM and CDR2 is ANQGSEA. Trimming pared 5 bases from V and 7 bases from J, leaving 14 bases between. CDR3 size: 13 residues. CDR3 DNA: TGCAGCGTTTTTCTCGGGATAAGTGAAAAACTGTTTTTT. It translates to CSVFLGISEKLFF.

V usage is TRBV28 and J usage is TRBJ1-2; 7 bases line up with TRBD1. Trimming cost V 7 bases and J 7 bases; bases outside gene matches: 9. The CDR3 has 13 residues. CDR1 is MDHEN and CDR2 is SYDVKM in the germline V gene. CDR3 coding DNA: TGTGCCAGCACCCTTACAGGGGCGGGTGGCTACACCTTC. It encodes CASTLTGAGGYTF.

V and J are TRBV7-2 and TRBJ2-1, with D possibly TRBD2 on 5 matching bases. The germline V and J ends were trimmed by 2 bases and 0 bases, with 8 bases remaining between them. Germline V gene data show CDR1 as SGHTA and CDR2 as FQGNSA. CDR3 length equals 15 residues. The DNA of the CDR3 is TGTGCCAGCAGCTTAAACGCGGGCTCCTACAATGAGCAGTTCTTC. Protein sequence: CASSLNAGSYNEQFF.

The chain uses TRBV7-8 and TRBJ2-2; maybe TRBD2 (6 bases). The CDR3 sequence is 13 residues long. Germline V gene sequence: CDR1 SGHVS, CDR2 FQNEAQ. V was clipped by 1 base and J by 9 bases, with 9 bases between them. DNA for the CDR3: TGTGCCAGCAGCTTAGGCGGGGAGAGGGAGCTGTTTTTT. Encoded protein: CASSLGGERELFF.

This clone was seen more than once but under ten times. This chain connects TRBV2 to TRBJ2-1; no clear D gene. V was trimmed by 6 bases and J by 6 bases, leaving 12 bases between them. The CDR3 spans 13 residues. Germline V gene lookup returns CDR1 SNHLY and CDR2 FYNNEI. In DNA form, the CDR3 reads TGTGCCAGCAGCGCGCGGTCAGTCAATGAGCAGTTCTTC. It specifies CASSARSVNEQFF.

This clone has a handful of counts. This chain connects TRBV19 to TRBJ2-1; weak D call: TRBD1 (6 bases). CDR1 is LNHDA, CDR2 SQIVND, per germline (reference sequence). V lost 0 bases, J lost 0 bases, and 9 bases lay in between. CDR3 size: 16 residues. The CDR3 sequence is CASSIDQGSSYNEQFF. CDR3 coding DNA: TGTGCCAGTAGTATAGATCAGGGGAGCTCCTACAATGAGCAGTTCTTC.

The chain carries TRBV18 and TRBJ1-2; D may be TRBD1 (5 bases). V lost 0 bases and J 4 bases, leaving 9 bases between the germline ends. Germline CDR1 KGHSH, CDR2 LQKENI. This CDR3 region has 14 residues. The CDR3 is CASSPPQGPYGYTF. The DNA for the CDR3 is TGTGCCAGCTCACCACCTCAGGGCCCCTATGGCTACACCTTC.

This clone was recorded a few times. This chain joins TRBV5-1 and TRBJ2-3; 9 bases are shared with TRBD1. The CDR3 extends over 17 amino acids. From germline, CDR1 is SGHRS and CDR2 YFSETQ. After removal of 5 bases from V and 3 bases from J, the junction contained 13 bases not matched to a gene. This CDR3 reads CASSLRGGTGMTDTQYF. The CDR3 region has the DNA TGCGCCAGCAGTCTTCGAGGGGGGACAGGGATGACAGATACGCAGTATTTT.

This clone was counted between two and nine times. This chain links TRBV2 with TRBJ2-5; D might be TRBD1 (6 bases). CDR3 length: 13 amino acids. The V gene's germline CDR1 is SNHLY and CDR2 FYNNEI. Between the trimmed V and J ends, which lost 7 bases and 5 bases, there was a span of 14 bases. The CDR3 nucleotides are TGTGCCAGCACTAGGGGGTCTACTGAGACCCAGTACTTC. Translation: CASTRGSTETQYF.

This clone was seen a handful of times. The chain has TRBV18 and TRBJ1-2; D remains unclear. Trimming left V 4 bases short and J 7 bases short, with 16 bases between. Germline V gene lookup returns CDR1 KGHSH and CDR2 LQKENI. The CDR3 totals 14 residues. The CDR3 reads CASSQNPSTIGYTF. The CDR3 DNA reads as TGTGCCAGCTCACAGAACCCAAGCACTATTGGCTACACCTTC. Using reference TRBV18 and TRBJ1-2 for the parts outside the CDR3, the full variable domain is NAGVMQNPRHLVRRRGQEARLRCSPMKGHSHVYWYRQLPEEGLKFMVYLQKENIIDESGMPKERFSAEFPKEGPSILRIQQVVRGDSAAYFCASSQNPSTIGYTFGSGTRLTVV.

This clone was detected only a few times. CDR3 sequence (DNA): TGTGCCAGCAGTCTACCGGGAGTGGGCACCGGGGAGCTGTTTTTT. Its translation: CASSLPGVGTGELFF. The chain has TRBV6-5 and TRBJ2-2; D possibly corresponds to TRBD2 (6 bases). Germline CDR1 reads MNHEY; CDR2 reads SVGAGI. V dropped 5 bases and J dropped 4 bases, with 14 bases sitting between them. This CDR3 region has 15 residues.